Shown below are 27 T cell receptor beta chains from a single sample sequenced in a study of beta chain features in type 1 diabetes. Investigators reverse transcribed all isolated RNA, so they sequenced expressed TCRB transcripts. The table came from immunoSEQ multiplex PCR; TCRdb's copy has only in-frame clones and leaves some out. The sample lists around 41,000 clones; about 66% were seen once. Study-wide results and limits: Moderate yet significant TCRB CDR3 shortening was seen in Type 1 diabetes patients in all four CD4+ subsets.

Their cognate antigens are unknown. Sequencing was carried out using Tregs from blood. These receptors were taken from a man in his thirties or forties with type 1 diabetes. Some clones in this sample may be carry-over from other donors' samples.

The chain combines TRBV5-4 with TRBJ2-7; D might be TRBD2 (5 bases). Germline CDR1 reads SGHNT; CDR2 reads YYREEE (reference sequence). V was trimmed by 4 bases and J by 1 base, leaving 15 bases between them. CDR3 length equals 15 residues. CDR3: CASSQAEGISYEQYF. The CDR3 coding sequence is TGTGCCAGCAGCCAGGCAGAGGGAATTTCCTACGAGCAGTACTTC. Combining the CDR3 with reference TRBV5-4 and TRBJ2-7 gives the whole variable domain ETGVTQSPTHLIKTRGQQVTLRCSSQSGHNTVSWYQQALGQGPQFIFQYYREEENGRGNFPPRFSGLQFPNYSSELNVNALELDDSALYLCASSQAEGISYEQYFGPGTRLTVT.

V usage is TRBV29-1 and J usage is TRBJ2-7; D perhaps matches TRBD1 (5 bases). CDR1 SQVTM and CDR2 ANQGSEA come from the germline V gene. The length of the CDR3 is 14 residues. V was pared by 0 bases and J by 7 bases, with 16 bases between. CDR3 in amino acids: CSVEDPRRTSEQYF. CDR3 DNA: TGCAGCGTTGAAGATCCCAGAAGGACATCAGAGCAGTACTTC.

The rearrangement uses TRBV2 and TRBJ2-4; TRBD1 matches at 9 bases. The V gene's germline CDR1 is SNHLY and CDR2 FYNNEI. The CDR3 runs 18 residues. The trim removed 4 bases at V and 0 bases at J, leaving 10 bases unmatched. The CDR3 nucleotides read TGTGCCAGCAGTGCTCCTCGGACAGGGGAGTTAGCCAAAAACATTCAGTACTTC. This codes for CASSAPRTGELAKNIQYF.

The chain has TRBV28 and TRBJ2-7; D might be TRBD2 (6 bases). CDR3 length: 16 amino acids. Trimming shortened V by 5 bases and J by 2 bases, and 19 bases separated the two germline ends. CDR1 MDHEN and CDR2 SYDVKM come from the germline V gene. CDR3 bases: TGTGCCAGCAGTGGTCGTATGGCGGGGCCCCCCTACGAGCAGTACTTC. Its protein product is CASSGRMAGPPYEQYF.

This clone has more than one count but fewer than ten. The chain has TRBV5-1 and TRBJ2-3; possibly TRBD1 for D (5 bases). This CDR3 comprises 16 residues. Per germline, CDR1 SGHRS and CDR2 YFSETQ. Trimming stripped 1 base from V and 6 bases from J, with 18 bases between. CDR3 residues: CASSLRLDTGPDTQYF. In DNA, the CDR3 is TGCGCCAGCAGCTTGCGGTTGGACACCGGCCCGGATACGCAGTATTTT.

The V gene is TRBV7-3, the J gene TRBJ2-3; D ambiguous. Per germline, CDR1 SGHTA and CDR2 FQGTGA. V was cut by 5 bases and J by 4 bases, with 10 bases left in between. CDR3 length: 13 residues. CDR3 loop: CASSLSNADTQYF. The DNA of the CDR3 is TGTGCCAGCAGCCTATCTAACGCAGATACGCAGTATTTT.

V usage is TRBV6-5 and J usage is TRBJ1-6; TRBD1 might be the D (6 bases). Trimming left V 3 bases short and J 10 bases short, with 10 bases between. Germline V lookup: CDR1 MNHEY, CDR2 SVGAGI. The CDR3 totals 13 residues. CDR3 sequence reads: CASSYNRESPLHF. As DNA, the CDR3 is TGTGCCAGCAGTTATAACAGGGAATCACCCCTCCACTTT.

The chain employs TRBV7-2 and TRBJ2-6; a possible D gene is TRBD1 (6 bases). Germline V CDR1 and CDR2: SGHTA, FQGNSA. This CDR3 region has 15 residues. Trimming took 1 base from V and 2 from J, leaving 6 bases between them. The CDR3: CASSLGGPGANVLTF. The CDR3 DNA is TGTGCCAGCAGCTTAGGGGGGCCTGGGGCCAACGTCCTGACTTTC.

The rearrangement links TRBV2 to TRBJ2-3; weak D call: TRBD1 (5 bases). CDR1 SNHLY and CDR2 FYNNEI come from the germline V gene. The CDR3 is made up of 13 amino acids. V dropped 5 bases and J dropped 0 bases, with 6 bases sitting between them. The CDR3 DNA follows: TGTGCCAGCAGTCGACAGAGCACAGATACGCAGTATTTT. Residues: CASSRQSTDTQYF.

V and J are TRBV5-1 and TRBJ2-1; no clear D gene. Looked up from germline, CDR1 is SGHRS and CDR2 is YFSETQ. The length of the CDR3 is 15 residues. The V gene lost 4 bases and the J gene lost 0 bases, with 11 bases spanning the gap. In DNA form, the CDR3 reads TGCGCCAGCAGCCCGACACTGGTCTCCTACAATGAGCAGTTCTTC. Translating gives CASSPTLVSYNEQFF. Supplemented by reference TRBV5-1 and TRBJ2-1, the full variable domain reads KAGVTQTPRYLIKTRGQQVTLSCSPISGHRSVSWYQQTPGQGLQFLFEYFSETQRNKGNFPGRFSGRQFSNSRSEMNVSTLELGDSALYLCASSPTLVSYNEQFFGPGTRLTVL.

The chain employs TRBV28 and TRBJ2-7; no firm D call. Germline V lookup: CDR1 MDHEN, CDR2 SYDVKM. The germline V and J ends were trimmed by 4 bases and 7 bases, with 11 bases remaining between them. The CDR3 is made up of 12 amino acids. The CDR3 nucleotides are TGTGCCAGCAGTTCCCCCTGGCGGGAGCAGTACTTC. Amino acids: CASSSPWREQYF.

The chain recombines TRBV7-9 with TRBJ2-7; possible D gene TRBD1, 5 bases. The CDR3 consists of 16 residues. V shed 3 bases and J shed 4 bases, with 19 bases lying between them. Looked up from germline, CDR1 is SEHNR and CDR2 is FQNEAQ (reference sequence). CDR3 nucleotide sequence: TGTGCCAGCAGCTTCATCCTCGGCAGGGTGGAGTACGAGCAGTACTTC. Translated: CASSFILGRVEYEQYF. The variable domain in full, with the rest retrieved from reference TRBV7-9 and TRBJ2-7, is DTGVSQNPRHKITKRGQNVTFRCDPISEHNRLYWYRQTLGQGPEFLTYFQNEAQLEKSRLLSDRFSAERPKGSFSTLEIQRTEQGDSAMYLCASSFILGRVEYEQYFGPGTRLTVT.

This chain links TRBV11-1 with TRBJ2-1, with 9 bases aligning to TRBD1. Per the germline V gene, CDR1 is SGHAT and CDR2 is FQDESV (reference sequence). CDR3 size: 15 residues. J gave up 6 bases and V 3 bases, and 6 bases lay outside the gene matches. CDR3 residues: CASSFTGTGPNEQFF. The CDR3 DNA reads TGTGCCAGCAGCTTCACCGGGACAGGGCCCAATGAGCAGTTCTTC.

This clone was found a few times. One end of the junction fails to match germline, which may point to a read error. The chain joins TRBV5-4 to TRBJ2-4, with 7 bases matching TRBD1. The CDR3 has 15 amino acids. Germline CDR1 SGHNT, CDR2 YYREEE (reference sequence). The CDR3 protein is CASSQTRGWGNIQYF. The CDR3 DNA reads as TGCGCCAGCAGCCAAACCAGGGGGTGGGGAAACATTCAGTACTTC.

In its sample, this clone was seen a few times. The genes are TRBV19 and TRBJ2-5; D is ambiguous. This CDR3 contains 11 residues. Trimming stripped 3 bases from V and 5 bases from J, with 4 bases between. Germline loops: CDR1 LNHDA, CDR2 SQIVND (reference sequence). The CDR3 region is CASSIMETQYF. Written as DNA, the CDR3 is TGTGCCAGTAGTATTATGGAGACCCAGTACTTC.

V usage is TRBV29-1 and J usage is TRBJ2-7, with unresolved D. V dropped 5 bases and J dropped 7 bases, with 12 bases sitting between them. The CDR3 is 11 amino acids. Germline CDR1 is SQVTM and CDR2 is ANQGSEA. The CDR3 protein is CSVLGSQEQYF. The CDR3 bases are TGCAGCGTTCTCGGTTCTCAAGAGCAGTACTTC.

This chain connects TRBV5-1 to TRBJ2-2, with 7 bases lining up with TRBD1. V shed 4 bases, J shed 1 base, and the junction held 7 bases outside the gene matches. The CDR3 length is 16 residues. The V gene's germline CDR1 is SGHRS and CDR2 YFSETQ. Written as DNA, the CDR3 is TGCGCCAGCAGCCCGCGGACAGGCCTGAACACCGGGGAGCTGTTTTTT. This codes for CASSPRTGLNTGELFF.

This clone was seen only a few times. CDR3 DNA sequence: TGTGCCAGCAGCTTCGGAGTGATGGGGGGGGCTATCCACTTT. Amino acid sequence: CASSFGVMGGAIHF. The V and J genes are TRBV7-2 and TRBJ1-6; D is possibly TRBD1 (6 bases). Germline-derived CDR1 and CDR2 are SGHTA and FQGNSA. There are 14 residues in the CDR3. V was trimmed by 3 bases and J by 17 bases, leaving 20 bases between them.

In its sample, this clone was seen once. CDR3 nucleotides: TGTGCCAGCAGCTTAGCTGGGGGCGGGGGGCTGTACGAGCAGTACTTC. Its translation is CASSLAGGGGLYEQYF. This chain uses TRBV7-2 with TRBJ2-7; 8 nucleotides agree with TRBD2. V was pared by 0 bases and J by 4 bases, with 8 bases of the junction left unmatched. The CDR3 spans 16 residues. Germline assignment: CDR1 SGHTA and CDR2 FQGNSA.

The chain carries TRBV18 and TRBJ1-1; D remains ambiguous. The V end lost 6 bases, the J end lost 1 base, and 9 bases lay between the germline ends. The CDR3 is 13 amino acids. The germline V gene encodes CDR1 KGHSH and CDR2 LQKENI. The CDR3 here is CASSRVWNTEAFF. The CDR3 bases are TGTGCCAGCTCCCGCGTTTGGAACACTGAAGCTTTCTTT.

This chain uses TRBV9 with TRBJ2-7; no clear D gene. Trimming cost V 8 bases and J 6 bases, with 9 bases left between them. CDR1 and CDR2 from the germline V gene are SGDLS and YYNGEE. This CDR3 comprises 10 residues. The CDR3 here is CARTGSEQYF. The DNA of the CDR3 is TGTGCCAGGACTGGATCCGAGCAGTACTTC.

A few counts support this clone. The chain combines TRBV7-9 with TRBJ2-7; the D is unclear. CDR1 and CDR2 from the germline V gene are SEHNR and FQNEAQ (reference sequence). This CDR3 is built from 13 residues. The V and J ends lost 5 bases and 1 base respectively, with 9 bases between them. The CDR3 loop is CASSLSFSYEQYF. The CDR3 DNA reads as TGTGCCAGCAGCCTTAGTTTTTCCTACGAGCAGTACTTC.

CDR3 in DNA: TGCGCCAGCAGCCACCCCCGCGGGCGACTAGCGGGGGGGAATGAGCAGTTCTTC. Its protein is CASSHPRGRLAGGNEQFF. The V and J genes are TRBV4-1 and TRBJ2-1; the match to TRBD2 covers 14 bases. The germline V gene encodes CDR1 MGHRA and CDR2 YSYEKL. The CDR3 sequence is 18 residues long. The V and J ends lost 3 bases and 7 bases, in that order; junction bases with no gene match: 11.

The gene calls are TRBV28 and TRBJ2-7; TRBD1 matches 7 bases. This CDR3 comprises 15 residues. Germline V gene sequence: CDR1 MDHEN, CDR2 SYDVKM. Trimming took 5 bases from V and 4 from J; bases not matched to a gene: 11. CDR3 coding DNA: TGTGCCAGCAGTATGCCCCGACAGGGACCTTACGAGCAGTACTTC. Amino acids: CASSMPRQGPYEQYF. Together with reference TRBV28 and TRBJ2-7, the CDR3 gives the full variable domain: DVKVTQSSRYLVKRTGEKVFLECVQDMDHENMFWYRQDPGLGLRLIYFSYDVKMKEKGDIPEGYSVSREKKERFSLILESASTNQTSMYLCASSMPRQGPYEQYFGPGTRLTVT.

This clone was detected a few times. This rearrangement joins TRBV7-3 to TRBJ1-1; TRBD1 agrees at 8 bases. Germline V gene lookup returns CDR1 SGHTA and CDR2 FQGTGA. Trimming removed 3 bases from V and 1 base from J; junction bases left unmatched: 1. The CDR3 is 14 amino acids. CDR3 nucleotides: TGTGCCAGCAGCTTGGGACAGGCGAACACTGAAGCTTTCTTT. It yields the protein CASSLGQANTEAFF.

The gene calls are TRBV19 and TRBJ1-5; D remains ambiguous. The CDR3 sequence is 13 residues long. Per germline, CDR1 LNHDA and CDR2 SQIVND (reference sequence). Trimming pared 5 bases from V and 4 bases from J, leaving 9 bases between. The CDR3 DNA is TGTGCCAGTAGTTCCCGCGAAAATCAGCCCCAGCATTTT. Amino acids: CASSSRENQPQHF.

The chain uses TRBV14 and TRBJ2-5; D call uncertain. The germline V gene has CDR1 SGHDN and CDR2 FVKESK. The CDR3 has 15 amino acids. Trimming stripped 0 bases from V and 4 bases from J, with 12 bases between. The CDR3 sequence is CASSQDYARRETQYF. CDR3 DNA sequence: TGTGCCAGCAGCCAAGATTACGCACGGAGAGAGACCCAGTACTTC.